This TCR beta chain was sequenced during a study of cytomegalovirus exposure and HLA in healthy donors (dated 2017 in TCRdb). Looking at the study overall: In an earlier analysis of approximately 640 of the donors, about 260 Gb of sequence data and 100 million or so unique TCR beta sequences from about 179 million T cells were reported. The later analysis used no new phenotypic data to find candidate immune exposures, relying instead on TCR beta sequences and their occurrence across donors. In a later genetic analysis, genome-wide SNP genotypes for about 60% of the 666 donors were used, and that subset was treated as a discovery cohort. The T cell repertoires of several hundred subjects were profiled by immunosequencing and related to cytomegalovirus serostatus. Because of strong linkage in the cohort, four to six DR-DQ haplotypes were treated as single units for association and clustering. An early release covering 550 to 700 HLA-typed donors comprised around 300 gigabases of sequencing data and approximately 85 million unique TCR sequences. Besides the first cohort of around 700 subjects, a separate validation cohort made up of 120 different subjects was used. HLA typing included class I and class II loci at four-digit resolution. The number of donors typed differed by locus, with about 620-630 for A, B, C, DRB1 and DQB1, 522 for DQA1, 600 to 610 for DPA1, and around 430 for DPB1. Every repertoire in the discovery cohort had been generated on one and the same sequencing platform. To study patterns of TCR occurrence, a later analysis re-analyzed previously published TCR beta repertoires from 666 donors and added high-resolution HLA genotyping. To decide whether each TCR beta V gene segment behaved as functional or pseudogenic, an earlier analysis of nearly 600 of the donors relied on high-throughput TCR beta sequencing. High-throughput TCR immunosequencing, statistical association of individual TCRs with disease status, and machine learning were combined to predict cytomegalovirus infection status. Among a few hundred genotyped donors of the cohort, an average of approximately 250,000 unique TCR beta nucleotide sequences were sequenced per donor, around 20% of them non-productive. Alongside the repertoire data, information on donor age, sex, ethnicity and CMV serostatus was compiled. Among the approximately 430 genotyped donors, approximately 82% belonged to the genetic ancestry cluster associated with self-reported Caucasian donors. The study aimed to test whether signatures of past pathogen exposure could be identified by cataloging public T cell receptors.

To prepare the library, the immunoSEQ multiplex PCR assay was applied. For the multiplex PCR, a mixture combining 60 forward primers for TCR Vbeta segments and 13 reverse primers for TCR Jbeta segments was used. The CDR3 region of rearranged TCR beta genes was amplified from genomic DNA with a multiplex PCR assay. The Illumina HiSeq System was used to sequence the amplified TCR beta libraries as 87-base-pair reads. For the original study's pipeline: A later analysis counted some 80 million unique TCR beta chains across the 690 or so repertoires, and 10 million to 11 million of these chains were shared by at least two donors. Raw reads were error-corrected and collapsed into unique sequences with a nearest-neighbor algorithm that merged closely related sequences to remove PCR and sequencing errors. V, D and J gene segments were assigned by aligning CDR3 sequences to IMGT reference sequences. For a sequence to be retained, a match of at least six nucleotides to both a V gene segment and a J gene segment was required. Rearrangements were called productive when the CDR3 lacked stop codons and stayed in frame with V and J; all others were non-productive. Following IMGT convention, CDR3 was defined as the stretch from the second conserved V-encoded cysteine up to the conserved J-encoded phenylalanine. The earlier analysis of about 560 of the donors excluded any sequence lacking an unambiguous match to a single V gene segment. In an earlier analysis of approximately 590 of the donors, a V segment was called functional when productive rearrangements were above 56.7%, and segregating when the standard deviation between donors exceeded 5%. A statistical classification framework was developed to diagnose cytomegalovirus status using the catalog of TCR beta chain sequences. V and J gene assignment, in a later analysis, came from comparing TCR nucleotide sequences with IMGT/GENE-DB human TR gene sequences. Using the TCRdist pipeline, a later analysis assigned CDR3 sequences along with most-parsimonious VDJ recombination scenarios. A later analysis defined each TCR beta chain by its CDR3 amino acid sequence plus V-gene family, and excluded reads lacking a unique V-gene family. A later analysis removed roughly 590 highly shared, low-generation-probability nucleotide sequences to deal with suspected cross-contamination and a sequencing artifact. For each public chain, a later analysis derived a clonal expansion index from normalized ranks of inferred template counts within each repertoire. Generation probabilities in a later analysis came from a VDJ recombination model fitted to out-of-frame rearrangements, and those results were checked against IGoR. A later analysis scored TCR-TCR, TCR-HLA and TCR-CMV co-occurrence with hypergeometric tests, applying a repertoire-size bias correction to TCR pairs. In a later analysis, false discovery rates were estimated by permuting HLA or CMV assignments 20 times. In a later analysis, co-occurring TCRs were grouped using DBSCAN, with TCRdist sequence similarity added in when clustering inside HLA-allele-positive subsets. Repertoires with fewer than 30,000 or more than 120,000 public chains were left out of co-occurrence clustering, as were five repertoires with anomalous nucleotide sharing. The table comes from immuneACCESS by way of TCRdb, which keeps in-frame sequences with V and J called. Part of the clones is missing from these tables; in studies checked, under half for an unresolved V gene and the rest for unknown reasons. D and trimming were read from the DNA, whereas the V and J calls and clone size are those reported in that table. In all, the sample holds some 130,000 clones, and roughly 78% of those were seen once. 4.5% to 5% of the sample lies in the top ten.

Study-wide conclusions, independent of this receptor: This cohort had only TCR beta chains sequenced, and the lack of alpha or paired-chain data limited which features could be detected. A later analysis reported that several top co-occurrence clusters appeared linked to parvovirus B19, influenza, CMV and Epstein-Barr virus. In a later analysis, the rate of TCR association differed among HLA loci, with DRB1 alleles having the most associated TCRs and HLA-C alleles having the fewest. The study listed around 160 TCR beta chains as associated with cytomegalovirus. Compared with the approximately 700-donor mean, donors in an Asian-associated ancestry cluster had fewer N-insertions in productive TCRs, according to a later genetic analysis. A few of the identified cytomegalovirus-associated TCR beta chains were confirmed in vitro to be specific for cytomegalovirus antigens. The classifier was reported to diagnose cytomegalovirus status with high specificity and sensitivity in both the original and validation cohorts. In an earlier analysis of about 600 of the donors, most TCR beta V segments appeared in productive rearrangements about 87% or about 30% of the time, broadly matching IMGT annotations. A cluster of highly shared sequence variants was judged likely to be a technical artifact of the sequencing pipeline. For the cohort, immune exposure information was limited to CMV serostatus. Because counts were too low, seventeen rarely observed V segments, including chromosome 9 orphons, were left out of the earlier analysis of 587 of the donors. A later genetic analysis associated a missense DCLRE1C variant with V-gene and J-gene trimming of TCR beta chains, and an independent cohort replicated the association. A later analysis associated about 17,000 TCR beta sequences with specific HLA alleles at a false discovery rate of 0.05. Some IMGT-functional V segments, including TRBV6-2 and TRBV6-3, could not be told apart with the 87-base-pair reads, so those segments were excluded. HLA typing was unavailable for some donors at each locus, so association tests used only the typed subset. Most TCR sequences were observed very rarely across donors, whereas some public TCRs were present in many individuals. When HLA alleles, especially DR and DQ, strongly co-occurred, TCR associations were difficult to assign to individual alleles. The authors suggested that the approach could potentially be generalized to other disease states and immunological phenotypes. Linkage disequilibrium might explain the correlated functional status among segregating V segments, but an unknown experimental factor could not be excluded. According to a later analysis, most CMV-associated TCR beta chains appeared to be HLA-restricted, and the HLA associations seemed to be driven largely by CMV exposure. A further reported finding was that TCR beta sequences accurately predicted the HLA-A and HLA-B alleles for most subjects in the first cohort. In a later analysis, HLA-associated TCR beta chains were found to be more clonally expanded and to have lower generation probabilities than equally common non-associated chains. Roughly uniform sequencing depth across donors was assumed in presence/absence analyses, although this assumption may not hold.

There are 14 amino acids in the CDR3, from cysteine to phenylalanine inclusive. The entry retains the CDR3 DNA only, 42 bases that are in frame from base 1. V loses 4 bases, J loses 0 bases, and the germline ends lie 7 bases apart. CDR1 and CDR2, per the germline V gene, are SGHTA and FQGNSA. As regards this clone: The target of this receptor is not known. Base-call qualities are not available, and no considerably larger clone is one nucleotide away.

The cohort consisted of some 670 healthy bone marrow donors. All cohort members were sampled while nominally healthy, although unrecorded immune exposures were likely present. Of the 690 or so cohort members, 289 had a positive CMV serostatus and roughly 370 had a negative one, while no CMV serostatus was recorded for the donor. A peripheral blood sample was collected from each donor, and TCR beta sequencing was performed on peripheral blood mononuclear cells. The Qiagen DNeasy Blood Extraction Kit was used to extract genomic DNA from the blood cell samples. This receptor chain uses TRBV7-2 and TRBJ1-3, with no confident D gene call. Sequencing input: PBMCs. The receptor's source is a man younger than 45 in good health. The bases read TGTGCCAGCAGCTCTGAGTACTCTGGAAACACCATATATTTT. This encodes CASSSEYSGNTIYF.